This TCR beta chain was retrieved from a study of cytomegalovirus exposure and HLA in healthy donors. Primers included in the PCR were 60 Vbeta and 13 Jbeta primers. Clones were read by immunoSEQ multiplex PCR, and TCRdb kept only the in-frame ones, dropping some. The sample has 90,000 to 130,000 clones; 60% to 85% are singletons. Trimming removed 1 base at V and 6 bases at J, with 12 bases between. This CDR3 region has 14 residues. Germline CDR1 is MGHRA and CDR2 is YSYEKL. The material sequenced was PBMCs. The V call is TRBV4-1, the J call TRBJ1-2; D is perhaps TRBD1 (5 bases). This clonotype originated in an older woman in good health and CMV-seropositive. The CDR3 loop reads CASSQVEGSHGYTF. In DNA form, the CDR3 reads TGCGCCAGCAGCCAAGTGGAGGGGTCCCATGGCTACACCTTC.